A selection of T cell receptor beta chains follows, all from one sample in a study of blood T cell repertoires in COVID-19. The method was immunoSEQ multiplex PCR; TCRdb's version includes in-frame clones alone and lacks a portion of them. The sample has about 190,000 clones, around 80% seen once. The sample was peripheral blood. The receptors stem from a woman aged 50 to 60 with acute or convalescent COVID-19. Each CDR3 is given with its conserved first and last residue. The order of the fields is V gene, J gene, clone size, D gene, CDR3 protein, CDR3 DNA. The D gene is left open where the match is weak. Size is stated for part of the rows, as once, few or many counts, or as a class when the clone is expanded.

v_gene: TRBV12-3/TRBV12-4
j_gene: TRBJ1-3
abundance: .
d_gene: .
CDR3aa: CASRVSSGNTIYF
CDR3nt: TGTGCCAGCAGGGTTAGCTCTGGAAACACCATATATTTT

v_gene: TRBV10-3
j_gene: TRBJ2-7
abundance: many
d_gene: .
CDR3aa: CAISEGLADLTYEQYF
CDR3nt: TGTGCCATCAGTGAAGGGTTAGCGGACCTAACCTACGAGCAGTACTTC

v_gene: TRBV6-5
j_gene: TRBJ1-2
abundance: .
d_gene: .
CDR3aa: CASSPLGRDYGYTF
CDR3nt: TGTGCCAGCAGCCCCCTAGGGCGGGACTATGGCTACACCTTC

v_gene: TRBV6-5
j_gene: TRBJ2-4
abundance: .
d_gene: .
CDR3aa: CASAAQGTKNIQYF
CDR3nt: TGTGCCAGCGCCGCTCAGGGCACCAAAAACATTCAGTACTTC

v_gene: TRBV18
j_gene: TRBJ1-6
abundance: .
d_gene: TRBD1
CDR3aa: CASSRQGTSYNSPLHF
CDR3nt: TGTGCCAGCTCACGACAGGGTACGTCCTATAATTCACCCCTCCACTTT

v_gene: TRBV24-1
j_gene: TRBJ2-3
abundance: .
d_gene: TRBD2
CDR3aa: CATSESGLVADTQYF
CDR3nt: TGTGCCACCAGTGAATCGGGACTAGTGGCAGATACGCAGTATTTT

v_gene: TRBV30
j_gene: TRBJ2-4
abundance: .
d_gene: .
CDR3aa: CAWRDPRQGLAKNIQYF
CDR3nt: TGTGCCTGGAGGGATCCCCGCCAGGGGCTAGCCAAAAACATTCAGTACTTC

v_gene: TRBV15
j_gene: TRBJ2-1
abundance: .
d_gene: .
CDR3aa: CATSGGAGYNEQFF
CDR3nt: TGTGCCACCAGCGGAGGGGCAGGGTACAATGAGCAGTTCTTC

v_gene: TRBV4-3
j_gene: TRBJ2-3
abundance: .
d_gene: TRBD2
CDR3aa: CASSQERGAGTDTQYF
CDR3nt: TGCGCCAGCAGCCAAGAGCGGGGGGCGGGCACAGATACGCAGTATTTT

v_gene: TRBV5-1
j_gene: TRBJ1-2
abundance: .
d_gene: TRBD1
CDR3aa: CASSLTGDLGKYGYTF
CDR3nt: TGCGCCAGCAGCTTGACAGGGGATTTGGGGAAATATGGCTACACCTTC

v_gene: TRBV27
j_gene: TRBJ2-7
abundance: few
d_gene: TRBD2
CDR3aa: CASSWTSGYEQYF
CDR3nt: TGTGCCAGCAGTTGGACTAGCGGCTACGAGCAGTACTTC

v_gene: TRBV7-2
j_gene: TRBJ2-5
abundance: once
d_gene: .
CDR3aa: CASSLLGTRGETQYF
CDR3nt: TGTGCCAGCAGCTTACTCGGAACAAGGGGGGAGACCCAGTACTTC

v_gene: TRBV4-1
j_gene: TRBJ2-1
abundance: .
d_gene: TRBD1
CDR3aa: CASRDRESYNEQFF
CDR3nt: TGCGCCAGCAGAGACAGGGAGTCCTACAATGAGCAGTTCTTC

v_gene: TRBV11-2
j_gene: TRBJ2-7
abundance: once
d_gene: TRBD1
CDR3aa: CASSLDERQGSSYEQYF
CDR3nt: TGTGCCAGCAGCTTAGATGAGAGACAGGGCTCCTCCTACGAGCAGTACTTC

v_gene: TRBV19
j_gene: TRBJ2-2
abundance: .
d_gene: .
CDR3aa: CASSPRQFSDTGELFF
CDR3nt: TGTGCCAGTAGTCCGAGACAATTTAGCGACACCGGGGAGCTGTTTTTT

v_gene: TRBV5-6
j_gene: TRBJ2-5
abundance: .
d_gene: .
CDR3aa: CASSLAIGRSETQYF
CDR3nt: TGTGCCAGCAGCTTGGCCATAGGGAGGTCGGAGACCCAGTACTTC

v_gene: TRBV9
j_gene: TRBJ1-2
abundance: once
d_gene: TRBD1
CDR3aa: CASSAPGGSGGYTF
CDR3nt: TGTGCCAGCAGCGCTCCAGGGGGAAGCGGTGGCTACACCTTC

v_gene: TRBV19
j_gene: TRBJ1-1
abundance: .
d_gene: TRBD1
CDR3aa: CASSLRPGQGATEAFF
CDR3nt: TGTGCCAGTAGTCTCCGACCGGGACAGGGGGCGACTGAAGCTTTCTTT

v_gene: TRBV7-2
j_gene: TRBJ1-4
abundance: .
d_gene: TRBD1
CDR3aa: CASSPGQGRGEKLFF
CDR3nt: TGTGCCAGCAGCCCGGGACAGGGACGCGGTGAAAAACTGTTTTTT

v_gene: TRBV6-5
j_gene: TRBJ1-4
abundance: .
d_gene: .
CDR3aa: CASSDRRSNEKLFF
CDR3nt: TGTGCCAGCAGCGATAGACGGAGTAATGAAAAACTGTTTTTT

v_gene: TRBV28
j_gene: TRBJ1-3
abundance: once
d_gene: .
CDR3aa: CASSPRTAGNTIYF
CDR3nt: TGTGCCAGCAGTCCCCGGACAGCTGGAAACACCATATATTTT

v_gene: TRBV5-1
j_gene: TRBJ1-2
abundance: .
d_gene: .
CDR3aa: CASTWEGDYGYTF
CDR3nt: TGCGCCAGCACCTGGGAGGGGGACTATGGCTACACCTTC

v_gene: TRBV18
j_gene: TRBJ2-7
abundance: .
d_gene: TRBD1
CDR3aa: CASSTQGAVEQYF
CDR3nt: TGTGCCAGCTCAACACAGGGGGCTGTTGAGCAGTACTTC

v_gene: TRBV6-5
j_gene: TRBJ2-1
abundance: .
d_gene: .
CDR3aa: CASSYSISLYNEQFF
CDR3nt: TGTGCCAGCAGTTACAGTATAAGCCTCTACAATGAGCAGTTCTTC

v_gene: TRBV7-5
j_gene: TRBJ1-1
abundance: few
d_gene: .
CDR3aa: CARPVQGCNTEAFF
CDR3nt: TGTGCCAGACCGGTACAGGGGTGTAACACTGAAGCTTTCTTT

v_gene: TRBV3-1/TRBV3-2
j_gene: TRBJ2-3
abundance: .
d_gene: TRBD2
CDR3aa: CASSTRGAGVRDTQYF
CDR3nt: TGTGCCAGCAGCACCCGGGGCGCGGGGGTTAGAGATACGCAGTATTTT

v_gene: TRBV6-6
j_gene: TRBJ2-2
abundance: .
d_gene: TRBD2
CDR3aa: CASSSPGGAFRELFF
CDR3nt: TGTGCCAGCAGTTCCCCCGGGGGGGCGTTCCGGGAGCTGTTTTTT

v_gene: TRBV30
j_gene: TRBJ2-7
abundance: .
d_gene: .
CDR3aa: CAWSPHDRVGDYEQYF
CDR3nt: TGTGCCTGGAGTCCCCACGACCGGGTAGGGGACTACGAGCAGTACTTC

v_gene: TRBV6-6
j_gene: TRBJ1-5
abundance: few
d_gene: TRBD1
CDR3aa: CASSSRTGNSNQPQHF
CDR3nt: TGTGCCAGCAGTTCCCGGACAGGGAATAGCAATCAGCCCCAGCATTTT

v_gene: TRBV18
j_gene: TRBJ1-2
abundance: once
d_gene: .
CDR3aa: CASSPGMPGYTF
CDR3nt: TGTGCCAGCTCACCTGGCATGCCTGGCTACACCTTC

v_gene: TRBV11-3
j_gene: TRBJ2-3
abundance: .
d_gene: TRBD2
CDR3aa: CASSSGSGVGDTQYF
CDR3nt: TGTGCCAGCAGCTCCGGGAGCGGGGTGGGAGATACGCAGTATTTT

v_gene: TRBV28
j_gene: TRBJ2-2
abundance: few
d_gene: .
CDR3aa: CASRRTTSRNTGELFF
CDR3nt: TGTGCCAGCAGGCGGACTACATCAAGAAACACCGGGGAGCTGTTTTTT

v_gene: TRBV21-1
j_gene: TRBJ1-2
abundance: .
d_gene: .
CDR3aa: CASTSTPGTGRDYGYTF
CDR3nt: TGTGCCAGCACCTCCACCCCCGGGACAGGGAGGGACTATGGCTACACCTTC

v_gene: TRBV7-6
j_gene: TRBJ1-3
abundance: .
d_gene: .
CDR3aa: CASSLARQGTSGNTIYF
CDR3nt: TGTGCCAGCAGCTTAGCCCGGCAGGGCACCTCTGGAAACACCATATATTTT

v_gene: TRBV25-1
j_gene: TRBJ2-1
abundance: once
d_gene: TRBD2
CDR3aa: CASSRTGLAGGSKQFF
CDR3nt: TGTGCCAGCTCTCGCACGGGACTAGCGGGGGGATCTAAGCAGTTCTTC

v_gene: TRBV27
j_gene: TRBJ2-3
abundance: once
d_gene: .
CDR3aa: CASSFGAASTDTQYF
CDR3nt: TGTGCCAGCAGTTTTGGGGCGGCCAGCACAGATACGCAGTATTTT

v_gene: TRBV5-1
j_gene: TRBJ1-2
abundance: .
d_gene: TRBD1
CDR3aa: CASQETGGSNGYTF
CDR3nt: TGCGCCAGCCAGGAGACAGGGGGCAGCAACGGCTACACCTTC